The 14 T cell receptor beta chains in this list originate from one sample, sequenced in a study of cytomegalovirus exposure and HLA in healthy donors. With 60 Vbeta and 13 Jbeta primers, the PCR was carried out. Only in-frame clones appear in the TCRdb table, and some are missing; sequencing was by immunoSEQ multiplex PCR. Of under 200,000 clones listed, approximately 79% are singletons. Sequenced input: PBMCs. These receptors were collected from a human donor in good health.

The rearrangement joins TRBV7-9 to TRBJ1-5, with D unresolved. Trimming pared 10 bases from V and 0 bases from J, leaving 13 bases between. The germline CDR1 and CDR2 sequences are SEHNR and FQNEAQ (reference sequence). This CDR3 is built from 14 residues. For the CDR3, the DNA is TGTGCCACCGGGAAGCTTAATAGCAATCAGCCCCAGCATTTT. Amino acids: CATGKLNSNQPQHF.

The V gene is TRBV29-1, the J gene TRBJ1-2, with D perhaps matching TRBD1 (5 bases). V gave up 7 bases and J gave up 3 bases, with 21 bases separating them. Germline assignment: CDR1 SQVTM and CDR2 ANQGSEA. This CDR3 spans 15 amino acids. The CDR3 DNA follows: TGCAGCGCTGACCTCCCCGGGGGAGGATACTATGGCTACACCTTC. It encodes CSADLPGGGYYGYTF.

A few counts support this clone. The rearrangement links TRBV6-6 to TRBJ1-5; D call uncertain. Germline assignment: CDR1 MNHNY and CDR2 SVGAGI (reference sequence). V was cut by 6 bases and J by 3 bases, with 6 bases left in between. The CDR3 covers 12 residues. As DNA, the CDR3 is TGTGCCAGCAGGGCGGACAATCAGCCCCAGCATTTT. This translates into CASRADNQPQHF.

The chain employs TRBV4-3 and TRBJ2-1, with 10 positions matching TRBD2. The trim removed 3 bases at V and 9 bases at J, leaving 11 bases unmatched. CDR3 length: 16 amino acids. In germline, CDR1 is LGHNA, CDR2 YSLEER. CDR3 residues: CASSHPVAGGPREQFF. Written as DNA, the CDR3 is TGCGCCAGCAGCCATCCCGTAGCGGGGGGCCCCCGTGAGCAGTTCTTC.

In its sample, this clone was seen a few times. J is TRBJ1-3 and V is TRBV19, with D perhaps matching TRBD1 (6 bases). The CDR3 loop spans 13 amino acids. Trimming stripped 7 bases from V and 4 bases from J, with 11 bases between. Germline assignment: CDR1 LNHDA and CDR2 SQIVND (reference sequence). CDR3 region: CASMGTSGNTIYF. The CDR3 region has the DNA TGTGCCAGTATGGGGACATCGGGAAACACCATATATTTT.

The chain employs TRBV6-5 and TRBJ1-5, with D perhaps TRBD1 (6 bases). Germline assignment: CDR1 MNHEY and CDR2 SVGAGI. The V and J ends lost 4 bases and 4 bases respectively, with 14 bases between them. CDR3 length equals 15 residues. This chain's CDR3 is CASSSGTRGNQPQHF. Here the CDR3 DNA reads TGTGCCAGCAGTTCCGGGACCAGGGGAAATCAGCCCCAGCATTTT.

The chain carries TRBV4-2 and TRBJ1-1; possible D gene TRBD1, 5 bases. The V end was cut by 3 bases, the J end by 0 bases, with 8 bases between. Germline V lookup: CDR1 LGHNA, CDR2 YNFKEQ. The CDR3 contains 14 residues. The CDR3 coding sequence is TGTGCCAGCAGCCAGGAGGGGATGAACACTGAAGCTTTCTTT. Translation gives CASSQEGMNTEAFF.

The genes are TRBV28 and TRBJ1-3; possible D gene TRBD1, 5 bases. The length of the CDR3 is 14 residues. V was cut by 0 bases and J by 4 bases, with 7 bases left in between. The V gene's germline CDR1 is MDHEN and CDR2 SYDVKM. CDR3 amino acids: CASSLWGPGNTIYF. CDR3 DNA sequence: TGTGCCAGCAGTTTATGGGGGCCAGGAAACACCATATATTTT. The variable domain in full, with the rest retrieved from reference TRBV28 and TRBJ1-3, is DVKVTQSSRYLVKRTGEKVFLECVQDMDHENMFWYRQDPGLGLRLIYFSYDVKMKEKGDIPEGYSVSREKKERFSLILESASTNQTSMYLCASSLWGPGNTIYFGEGSWLTVV.

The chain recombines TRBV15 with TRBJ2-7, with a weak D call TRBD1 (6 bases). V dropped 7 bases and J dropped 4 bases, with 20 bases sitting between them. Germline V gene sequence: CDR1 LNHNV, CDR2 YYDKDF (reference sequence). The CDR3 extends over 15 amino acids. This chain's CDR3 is CATKPDSFSFYEQYF. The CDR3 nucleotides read TGTGCCACCAAACCGGACAGTTTCAGCTTTTACGAGCAGTACTTC.

The CDR3 DNA follows: TGTGCCAGCAGTTACGATGGGGGGGCCGGCACAGATACGCAGTATTTT. Its protein is CASSYDGGAGTDTQYF. The V and J genes are TRBV6-5 and TRBJ2-3, with D possibly being TRBD2 (7 bases). The CDR3 spans 16 residues. The ends were cut back, 2 bases at V and 1 base at J, with 13 bases in the middle. Looked up from germline, CDR1 is MNHEY and CDR2 is SVGAGI.

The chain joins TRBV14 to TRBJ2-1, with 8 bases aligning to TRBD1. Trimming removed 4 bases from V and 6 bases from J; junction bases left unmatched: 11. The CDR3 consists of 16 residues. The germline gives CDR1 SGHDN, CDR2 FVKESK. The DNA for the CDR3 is TGTGCCAGCAGCCCCGTGGAAAACAGGGGGGTCAATGAGCAGTTCTTC. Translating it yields CASSPVENRGVNEQFF.

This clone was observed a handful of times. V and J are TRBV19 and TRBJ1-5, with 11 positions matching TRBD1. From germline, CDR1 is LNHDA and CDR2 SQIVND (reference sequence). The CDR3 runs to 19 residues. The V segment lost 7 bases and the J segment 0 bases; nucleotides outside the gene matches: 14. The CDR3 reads CASTLEGDRGTYSNQPQHF. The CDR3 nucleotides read TGTGCCAGTACCCTCGAAGGGGACAGGGGGACTTATAGCAATCAGCCCCAGCATTTT.

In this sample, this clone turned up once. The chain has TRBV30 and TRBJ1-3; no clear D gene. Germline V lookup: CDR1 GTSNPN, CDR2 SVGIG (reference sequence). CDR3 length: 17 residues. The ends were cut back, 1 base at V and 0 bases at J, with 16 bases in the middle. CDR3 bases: TGTGCCTGGAGTGCCCCCGGGTCCTTATGCTCTGGAAACACCATATATTTT. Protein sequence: CAWSAPGSLCSGNTIYF.

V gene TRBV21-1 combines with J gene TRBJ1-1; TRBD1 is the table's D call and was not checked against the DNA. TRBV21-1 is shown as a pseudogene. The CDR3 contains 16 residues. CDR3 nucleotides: TGTGCCAGCAGCAAAGGGTCAGACAGGGCCAACACTGAAGCTTTCTTT. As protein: CASSKGSDRANTEAFF.